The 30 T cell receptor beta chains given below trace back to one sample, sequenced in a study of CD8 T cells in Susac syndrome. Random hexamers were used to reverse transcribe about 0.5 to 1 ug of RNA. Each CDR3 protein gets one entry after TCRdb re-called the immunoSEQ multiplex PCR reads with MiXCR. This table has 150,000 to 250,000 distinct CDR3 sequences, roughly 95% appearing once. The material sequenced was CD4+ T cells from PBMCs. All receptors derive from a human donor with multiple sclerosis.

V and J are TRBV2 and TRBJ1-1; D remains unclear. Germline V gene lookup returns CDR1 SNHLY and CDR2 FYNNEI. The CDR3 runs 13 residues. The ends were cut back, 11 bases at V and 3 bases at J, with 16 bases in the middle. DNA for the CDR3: TGTGCCTCTTGGGGAGCGGGCGACACTGAAGCTTTCTTT. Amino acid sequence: CASWGAGDTEAFF.

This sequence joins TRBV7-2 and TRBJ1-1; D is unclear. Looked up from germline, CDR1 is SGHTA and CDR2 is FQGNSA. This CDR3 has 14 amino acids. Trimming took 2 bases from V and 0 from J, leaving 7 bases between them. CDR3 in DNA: TGTGCCAGCAGCTTAAGAAGTGTGAACACTGAAGCTTTCTTT. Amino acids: CASSLRSVNTEAFF.

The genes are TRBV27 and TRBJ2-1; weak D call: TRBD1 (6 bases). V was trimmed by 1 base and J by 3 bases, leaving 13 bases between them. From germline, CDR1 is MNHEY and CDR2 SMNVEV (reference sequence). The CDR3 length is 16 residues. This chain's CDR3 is CASSLWARDIYNEQFF. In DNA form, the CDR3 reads TGTGCCAGCAGTTTATGGGCCCGGGACATCTACAATGAGCAGTTCTTC.

For the CDR3, the DNA is TGCAGCGCTGGGGGATTGGATGGACACAATGAGCAGTTCTTC. This codes for CSAGGLDGHNEQFF. The V and J genes are TRBV29-1 and TRBJ2-1; D possibly uses TRBD1 or TRBD2 (5 bases each). The germline V gene encodes CDR1 SQVTM and CDR2 ANQGSEA. This CDR3 is 14 amino acids long. Trimming pared 7 bases from V and 5 bases from J, leaving 18 bases between.

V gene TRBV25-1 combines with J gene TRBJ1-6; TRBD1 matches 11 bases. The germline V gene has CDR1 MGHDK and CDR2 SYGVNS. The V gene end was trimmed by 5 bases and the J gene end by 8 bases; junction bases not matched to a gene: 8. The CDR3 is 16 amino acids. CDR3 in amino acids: CASSPRTGGFHSPLHF. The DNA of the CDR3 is TGTGCCAGCAGTCCCCGGACAGGGGGCTTTCATTCACCCCTCCACTTT.

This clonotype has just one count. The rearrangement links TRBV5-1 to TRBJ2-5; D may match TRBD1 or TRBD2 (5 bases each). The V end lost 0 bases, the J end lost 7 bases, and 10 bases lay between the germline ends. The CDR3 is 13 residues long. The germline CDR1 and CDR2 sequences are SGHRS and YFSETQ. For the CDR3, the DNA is TGCGCCAGCAGCTTGGAGGGACCGGGGACCCAGTACTTC. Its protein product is CASSLEGPGTQYF.

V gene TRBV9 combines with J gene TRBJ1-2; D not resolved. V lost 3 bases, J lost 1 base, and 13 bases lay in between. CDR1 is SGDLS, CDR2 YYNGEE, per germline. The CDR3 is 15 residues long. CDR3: CASSGASRVNYGYTF. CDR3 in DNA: TGTGCCAGCAGCGGGGCCTCGAGGGTTAACTATGGCTACACCTTC.

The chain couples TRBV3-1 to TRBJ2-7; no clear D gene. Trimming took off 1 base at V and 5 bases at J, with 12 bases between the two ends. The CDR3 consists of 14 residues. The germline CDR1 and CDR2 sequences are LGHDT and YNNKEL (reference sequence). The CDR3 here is CASSQAPGPHEQYF. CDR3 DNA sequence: TGTGCCAGCAGCCAAGCCCCCGGGCCCCACGAGCAGTACTTC.

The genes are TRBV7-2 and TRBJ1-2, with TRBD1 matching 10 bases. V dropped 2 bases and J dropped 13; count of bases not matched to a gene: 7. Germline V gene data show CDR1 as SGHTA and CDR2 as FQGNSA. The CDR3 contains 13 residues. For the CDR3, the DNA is TGTGCCAGCAGCTTATCGCGGGACAGGGGCCCCACCTTC. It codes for CASSLSRDRGPTF.

CDR3 amino acids: CASSSPLAGTQYF. CDR3 DNA sequence: TGCGCCAGCAGCTCCCCCTTGGCGGGGACCCAGTACTTC. The chain is built from TRBV4-1 and TRBJ2-5, with D possibly TRBD2 on 5 matching bases. The germline V gene has CDR1 MGHRA and CDR2 YSYEKL. This CDR3 is built from 13 residues. V was pared by 5 bases and J by 7 bases, with 14 bases between.

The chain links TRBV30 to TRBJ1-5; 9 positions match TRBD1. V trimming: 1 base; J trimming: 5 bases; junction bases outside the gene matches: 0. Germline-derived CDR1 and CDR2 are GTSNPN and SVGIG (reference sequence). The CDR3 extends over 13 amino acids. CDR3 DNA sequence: TGTGCCTGGAGTGGGACAGGGGATCAGCCCCAGCATTTT. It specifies CAWSGTGDQPQHF.

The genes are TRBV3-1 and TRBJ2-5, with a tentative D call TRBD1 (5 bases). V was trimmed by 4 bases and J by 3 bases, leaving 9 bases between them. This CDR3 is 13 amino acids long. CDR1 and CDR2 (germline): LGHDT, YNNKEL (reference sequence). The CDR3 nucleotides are TGTGCCAGCAGCCCCGCAGGGAAAGAGACCCAGTACTTC. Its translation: CASSPAGKETQYF.

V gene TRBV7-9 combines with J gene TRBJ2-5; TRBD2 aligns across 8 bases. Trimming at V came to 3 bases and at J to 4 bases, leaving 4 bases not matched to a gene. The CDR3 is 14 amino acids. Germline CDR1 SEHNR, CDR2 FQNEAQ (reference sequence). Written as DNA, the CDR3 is TGTGCCAGCAGCTTCAGCGGGAGAGGAGAGACCCAGTACTTC. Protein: CASSFSGRGETQYF.

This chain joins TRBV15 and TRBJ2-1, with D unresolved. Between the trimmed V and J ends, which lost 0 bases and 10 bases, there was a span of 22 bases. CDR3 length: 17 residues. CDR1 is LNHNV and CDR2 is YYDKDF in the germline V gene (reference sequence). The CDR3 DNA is TGTGCCACCAGCAGAGATATCGCGGAAGGCGCAGAAGGGGAGCAGTTCTTC. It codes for CATSRDIAEGAEGEQFF. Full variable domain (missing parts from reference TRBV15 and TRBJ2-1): DAMVIQNPRYQVTQFGKPVTLSCSQTLNHNVMYWYQQKSSQAPKLLFHYYDKDFNNEADTPDNFQSRRPNTSFCFLDIRSPGLGDTAMYLCATSRDIAEGAEGEQFFGPGTRLTVL.

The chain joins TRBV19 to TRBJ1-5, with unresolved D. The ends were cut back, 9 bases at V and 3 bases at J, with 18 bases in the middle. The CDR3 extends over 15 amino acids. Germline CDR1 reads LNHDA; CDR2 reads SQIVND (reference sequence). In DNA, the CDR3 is TGTGCCAGCAGAAGGGCAACGAGGGCCAATCAGCCCCAGCATTTT. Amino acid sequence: CASRRATRANQPQHF.

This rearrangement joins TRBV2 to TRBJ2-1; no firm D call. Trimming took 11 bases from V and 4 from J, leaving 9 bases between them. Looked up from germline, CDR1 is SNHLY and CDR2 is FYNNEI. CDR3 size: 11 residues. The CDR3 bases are TGTGCCGGAACGATGTACAATGAGCAGTTCTTC. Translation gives CAGTMYNEQFF.

For the CDR3, the DNA is TGTGCCAGTAGCCTTCGGGACAGGGAAAGGCAGCCCCAGCATTTT. It translates to CASSLRDRERQPQHF. V is TRBV19 and J is TRBJ1-5, with 9 bases aligning to TRBD1. V lost 6 bases, J lost 7 bases, and 10 bases stayed unmatched. Germline V CDR1 and CDR2: LNHDA, SQIVND (reference sequence). There are 15 residues in the CDR3.

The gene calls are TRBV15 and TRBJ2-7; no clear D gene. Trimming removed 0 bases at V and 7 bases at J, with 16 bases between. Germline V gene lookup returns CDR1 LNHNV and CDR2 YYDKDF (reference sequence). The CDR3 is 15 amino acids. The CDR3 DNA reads TGTGCCACCAGCAGAGATACGAGCGTAGGCAGGGAGCAGTACTTC. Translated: CATSRDTSVGREQYF.

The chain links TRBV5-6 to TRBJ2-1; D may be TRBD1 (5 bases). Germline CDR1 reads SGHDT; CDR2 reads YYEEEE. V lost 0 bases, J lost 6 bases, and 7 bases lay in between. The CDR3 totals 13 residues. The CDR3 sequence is CASSLAGLNEQFF. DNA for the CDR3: TGTGCCAGCAGCTTGGCAGGGCTCAATGAGCAGTTCTTC.

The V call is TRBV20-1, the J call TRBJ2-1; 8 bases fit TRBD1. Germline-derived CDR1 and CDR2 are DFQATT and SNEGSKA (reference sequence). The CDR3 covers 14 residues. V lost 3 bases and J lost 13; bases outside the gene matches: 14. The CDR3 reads CSARAAGTGSGQFF. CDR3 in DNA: TGCAGTGCTAGGGCCGCCGGGACAGGAAGTGGTCAGTTCTTC.

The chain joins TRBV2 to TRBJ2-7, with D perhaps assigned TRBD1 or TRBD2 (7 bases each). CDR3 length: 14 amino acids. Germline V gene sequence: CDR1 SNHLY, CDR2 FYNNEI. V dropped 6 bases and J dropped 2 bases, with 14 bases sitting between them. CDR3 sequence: CASRAGQTAYEQYF. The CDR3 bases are TGTGCCAGCAGAGCGGGACAGACAGCCTACGAGCAGTACTTC.

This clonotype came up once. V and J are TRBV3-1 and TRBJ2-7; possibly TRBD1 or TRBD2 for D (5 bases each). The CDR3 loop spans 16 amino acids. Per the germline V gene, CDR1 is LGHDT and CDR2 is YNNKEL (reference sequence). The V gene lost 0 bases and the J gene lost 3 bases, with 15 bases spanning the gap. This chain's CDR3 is CASSQESWGRIYEQYF. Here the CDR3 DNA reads TGTGCCAGCAGCCAAGAGTCGTGGGGACGGATCTACGAGCAGTACTTC.

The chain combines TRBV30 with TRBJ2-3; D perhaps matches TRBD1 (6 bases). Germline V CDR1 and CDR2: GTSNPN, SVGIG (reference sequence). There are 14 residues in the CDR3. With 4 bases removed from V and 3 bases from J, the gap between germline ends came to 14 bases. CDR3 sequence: CAWTKQGPTDTQYF. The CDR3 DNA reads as TGTGCCTGGACCAAACAGGGACCGACAGATACGCAGTATTTT.

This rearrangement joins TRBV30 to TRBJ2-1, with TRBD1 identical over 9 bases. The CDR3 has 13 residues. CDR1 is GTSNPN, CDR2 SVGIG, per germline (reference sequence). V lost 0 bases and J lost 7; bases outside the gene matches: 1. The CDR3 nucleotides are TGTGCCTGGAGTGTAGGACAGGGGAATGAGCAGTTCTTC. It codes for CAWSVGQGNEQFF.

CDR3 in amino acids: CSVVGSPGANVLTF. CDR3 DNA: TGCAGCGTCGTAGGATCCCCCGGGGCCAACGTCCTGACTTTC. V usage is TRBV29-1 and J usage is TRBJ2-6; D gene unclear. Trimming cost V 6 bases and J 4 bases, with 13 bases left between them. The V gene's germline CDR1 is SQVTM and CDR2 ANQGSEA. The CDR3 spans 14 residues. Based on the CDR3 plus reference TRBV29-1 and TRBJ2-6, the full variable domain is SAVISQKPSRDICQRGTSLTIQCQVDSQVTMMFWYRQQPGQSLTLIATANQGSEATYESGFVIDKFPISRPNLTFSTLTVSNMSPEDSSIYLCSVVGSPGANVLTFGAGSRLTVL.

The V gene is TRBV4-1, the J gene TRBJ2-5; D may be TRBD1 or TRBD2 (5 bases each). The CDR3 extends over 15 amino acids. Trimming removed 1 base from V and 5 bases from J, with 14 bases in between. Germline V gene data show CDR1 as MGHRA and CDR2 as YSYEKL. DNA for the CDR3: TGCGCCAGCAGCCAAGCCGGGACGGTGGTGGAGACCCAGTACTTC. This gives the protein CASSQAGTVVETQYF.

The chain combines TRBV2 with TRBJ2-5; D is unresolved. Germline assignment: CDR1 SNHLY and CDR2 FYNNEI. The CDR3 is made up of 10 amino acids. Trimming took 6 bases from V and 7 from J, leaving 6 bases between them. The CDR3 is CASSPGTQYF. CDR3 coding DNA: TGTGCCAGCAGCCCGGGGACCCAGTACTTC. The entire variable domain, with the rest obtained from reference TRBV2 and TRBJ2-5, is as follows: EPEVTQTPSHQVTQMGQEVILRCVPISNHLYFYWYRQILGQKVEFLVSFYNNEISEKSEIFDDQFSVERPDGSNFTLKIRSTKLEDSAMYFCASSPGTQYFGPGTRLLVL.

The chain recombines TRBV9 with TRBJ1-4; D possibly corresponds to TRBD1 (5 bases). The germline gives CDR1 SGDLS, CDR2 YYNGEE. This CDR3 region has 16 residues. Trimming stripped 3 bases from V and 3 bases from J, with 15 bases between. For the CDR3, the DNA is TGTGCCAGCAGCGCTTTTGGGGGGTTGTCTAATGAAAAACTGTTTTTT. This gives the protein CASSAFGGLSNEKLFF.

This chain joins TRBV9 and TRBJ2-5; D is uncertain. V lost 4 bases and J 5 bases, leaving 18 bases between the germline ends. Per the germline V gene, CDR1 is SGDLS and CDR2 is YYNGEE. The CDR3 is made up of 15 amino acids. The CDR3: CASSYIVGFDETQYF. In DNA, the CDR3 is TGTGCCAGCAGCTATATAGTGGGGTTCGACGAGACCCAGTACTTC.

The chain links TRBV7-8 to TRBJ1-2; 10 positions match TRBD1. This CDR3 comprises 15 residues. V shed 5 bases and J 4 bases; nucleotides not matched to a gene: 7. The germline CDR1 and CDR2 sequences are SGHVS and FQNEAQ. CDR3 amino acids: CASSLWTGGTYGYTF. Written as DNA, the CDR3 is TGTGCCAGCAGCCTCTGGACAGGGGGTACCTATGGCTACACCTTC.